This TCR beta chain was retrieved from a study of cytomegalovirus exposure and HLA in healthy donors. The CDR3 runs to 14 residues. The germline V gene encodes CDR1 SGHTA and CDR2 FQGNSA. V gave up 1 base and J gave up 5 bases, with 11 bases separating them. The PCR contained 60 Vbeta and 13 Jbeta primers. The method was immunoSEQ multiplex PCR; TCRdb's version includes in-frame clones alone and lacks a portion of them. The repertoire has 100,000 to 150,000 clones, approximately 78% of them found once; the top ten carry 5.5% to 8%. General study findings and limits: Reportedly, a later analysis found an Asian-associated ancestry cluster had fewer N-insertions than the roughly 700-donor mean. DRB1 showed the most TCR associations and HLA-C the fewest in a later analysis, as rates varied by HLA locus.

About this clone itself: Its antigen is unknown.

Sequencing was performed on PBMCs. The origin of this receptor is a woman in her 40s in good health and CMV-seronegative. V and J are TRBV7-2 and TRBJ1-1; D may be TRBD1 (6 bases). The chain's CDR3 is CASSLDQGRTEAFF. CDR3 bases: TGTGCCAGCAGCTTAGATCAGGGGCGAACTGAAGCTTTCTTT.